These 17 T cell receptor beta chains share one sample of origin, sequenced in a study of graft-versus-host responses after intestinal transplantation. Antigens of these TCRs are unknown. Assay used: immunoSEQ multiplex PCR; TCRdb lists only in-frame clones, some missing. The data hold about 50,000 clones, with around 90% observed a single time. Sequencing used unstimulated CD4+ T cells sorted from spleen or lymph node cells, obtained before transplant. All receptors come from a human donor who was the organ donor for an intestinal transplant.

This rearrangement joins TRBV4-2 to TRBJ1-1; D is ambiguous. V shed 2 bases and J shed 2 bases, with 6 bases lying between them. CDR3 length: 13 residues. The germline V gene encodes CDR1 LGHNA and CDR2 YNFKEQ. In DNA form, the CDR3 reads TGTGCCAGCAGCCAACCTCATAACACTGAAGCTTTCTTT. The encoded protein is CASSQPHNTEAFF.

CDR3 in amino acids: CAISDFGTGSYNEQFF. CDR3 in DNA: TGTGCCATCAGTGACTTCGGGACAGGGTCCTACAATGAGCAGTTCTTC. This chain connects TRBV10-3 to TRBJ2-1; 9 positions match TRBD1. J gave up 1 base and V 3 bases, and 4 bases lay outside the gene matches. Germline lookup yields CDR1 ENHRY and CDR2 SYGVKD. The CDR3 has 16 residues.

The sample holds one count of this clone. The rearrangement uses TRBV5-1 and TRBJ2-2, with D unresolved. V lost 0 bases, J lost 1 base, and 1 base lay in between. CDR3 length: 13 amino acids. Per the germline V gene, CDR1 is SGHRS and CDR2 is YFSETQ. CDR3 residues: CASSLGNTGELFF. Written as DNA, the CDR3 is TGCGCCAGCAGCTTGGGGAACACCGGGGAGCTGTTTTTT.

This CDR3 reads CSAGDRGNTIYF. Here the CDR3 DNA reads TGCAGCGCTGGGGACAGAGGAAACACCATATATTTT. The chain has TRBV29-1 and TRBJ1-3, with 7 nucleotides matching TRBD1. Germline-derived CDR1 and CDR2 are SQVTM and ANQGSEA. V trimming: 7 bases; J trimming: 4 bases; junction bases outside the gene matches: 4. The CDR3 length is 12 residues. The full variable domain, its missing parts supplied by reference TRBV29-1 and TRBJ1-3, is SAVISQKPSRDICQRGTSLTIQCQVDSQVTMMFWYRQQPGQSLTLIATANQGSEATYESGFVIDKFPISRPNLTFSTLTVSNMSPEDSSIYLCSAGDRGNTIYFGEGSWLTVV.

Here the CDR3 DNA reads TGTGCCAGCAGCTTAGATCCCTCCGGACAGGGCCGGGCCAACGTCCTGACTTTC. It translates to CASSLDPSGQGRANVLTF. This sequence joins TRBV11-2 and TRBJ2-6; 8 positions match TRBD1. CDR1 is SGHAT, CDR2 FQNNGV, per germline. After removal of 0 bases from V and 5 bases from J, the junction contained 9 bases not matched to a gene. This CDR3 spans 18 amino acids.

This sequence joins TRBV27 and TRBJ1-2; D uncertain. CDR3 length equals 13 residues. V was shortened by 1 base and J by 5 bases, with 8 bases between the two germline ends. Germline loops: CDR1 MNHEY, CDR2 SMNVEV (reference sequence). The CDR3, as DNA: TGTGCCAGCAGTTTATTCGTCGGTTATGGCTACACCTTC. It translates to CASSLFVGYGYTF.

Here the CDR3 DNA reads TGTGCCAGCAGCTTAGCGTGGGAGGGCCCGTACGAGCAGTACTTC. It codes for CASSLAWEGPYEQYF. The chain is built from TRBV7-6 and TRBJ2-7; 7 bases line up with TRBD2. Per the germline V gene, CDR1 is SGHVS and CDR2 is FNYEAQ. The V segment lost 0 bases and the J segment 4 bases; nucleotides outside the gene matches: 6. The CDR3 has 15 residues.

This clone has a single count. The chain employs TRBV19 and TRBJ1-1; 8 bases are a match to TRBD1. This CDR3 has 13 amino acids. Germline values: CDR1 LNHDA, CDR2 SQIVND (reference sequence). The V and J ends lost 3 bases and 6 bases, in that order; junction bases with no gene match: 3. CDR3 amino acids: CASSIQQGAEAFF. The CDR3 region has the DNA TGTGCCAGTAGTATCCAACAGGGGGCTGAAGCTTTCTTT.

The V gene is TRBV28, the J gene TRBJ1-1; D may be TRBD1 (6 bases). Between the trimmed V and J ends, which lost 3 bases and 4 bases, there was a span of 12 bases. Germline loops: CDR1 MDHEN, CDR2 SYDVKM. The CDR3 extends over 14 amino acids. The CDR3 nucleotides are TGTGCCAGCAGTTTGGGGGGGGCGGTCACTGAAGCTTTCTTT. Protein: CASSLGGAVTEAFF.

The J gene is TRBJ2-1, the V gene TRBV19; D is possibly TRBD2 (5 bases). The V end was cut by 0 bases, the J end by 3 bases, with 6 bases between. Germline-derived CDR1 and CDR2 are LNHDA and SQIVND (reference sequence). This CDR3 is 14 amino acids long. The CDR3 loop reads CASSIDRDYNEQFF. For the CDR3, the DNA is TGTGCCAGTAGTATAGACCGGGACTACAATGAGCAGTTCTTC.

The CDR3 here is CASSPSGLSYNEQFF. CDR3 DNA: TGTGCCAGCAGCCCTAGCGGACTCTCCTACAATGAGCAGTTCTTC. The chain employs TRBV7-2 and TRBJ2-1; 7 bases fit TRBD2. Trimming took 5 bases from V and 0 from J; bases not matched to a gene: 4. Germline V CDR1 and CDR2: SGHTA, FQGNSA. This CDR3 has 15 amino acids.

This chain joins TRBV2 and TRBJ2-2; 9 nucleotides align to TRBD1. V was clipped by 4 bases and J by 9 bases; unmatched bases: 9. The germline V gene has CDR1 SNHLY and CDR2 FYNNEI. The CDR3 spans 15 residues. The CDR3 coding sequence is TGTGCCAGCAGTGTAACAGGGGGCTTGGGAAGGGAGCTGTTTTTT. This codes for CASSVTGGLGRELFF. Variable domain in full (rest from reference TRBV2 and TRBJ2-2): EPEVTQTPSHQVTQMGQEVILRCVPISNHLYFYWYRQILGQKVEFLVSFYNNEISEKSEIFDDQFSVERPDGSNFTLKIRSTKLEDSAMYFCASSVTGGLGRELFFGEGSRLTVL.

J is TRBJ2-3 and V is TRBV7-8, with TRBD2 matching over 11 bases. The germline V gene has CDR1 SGHVS and CDR2 FQNEAQ. The CDR3 is 14 residues long. Losses at the gene ends were 5 bases for V and 7 bases for J; bases not matched to a gene: 5. CDR3 region: CASSPTSGSYTQYF. The CDR3 coding sequence is TGTGCCAGCAGCCCTACTAGCGGGAGTTATACGCAGTATTTT. Filled out from reference TRBV7-8 and TRBJ2-3, the complete variable domain reads GAGVSQSPRYKVAKRGQDVALRCDPISGHVSLFWYQQALGQGPEFLTYFQNEAQLDKSGLPSDRFFAERPEGSVSTLKIQRTQQEDSAVYLCASSPTSGSYTQYFGPGTRLTVL.

The V and J genes are TRBV29-1 and TRBJ2-1; D ambiguous. CDR1 and CDR2 (germline): SQVTM, ANQGSEA. The CDR3 extends over 13 amino acids. Deletions cut 3 bases from V and 2 bases from J, with 8 bases between. The CDR3 sequence: CSVDVRTYNEQFF. The CDR3 DNA reads TGCAGCGTTGACGTCAGGACCTACAATGAGCAGTTCTTC.

This chain connects TRBV28 to TRBJ1-2, with 8 positions matching TRBD1. V shed 5 bases, J shed 8 bases, and the junction held 13 bases outside the gene matches. From germline, CDR1 is MDHEN and CDR2 SYDVKM. The CDR3 has 15 residues. CDR3 nucleotides: TGTGCCAGCAGTCAAACCAGGACAGGGCTGGAGGGCTACACCTTC. Its translation: CASSQTRTGLEGYTF.

A single count supports this clone. The CDR3 spells CASSIGNSNTEAFF. The DNA for the CDR3 is TGTGCCAGTAGTATAGGGAACAGTAACACTGAAGCTTTCTTT. The rearrangement joins TRBV19 to TRBJ1-1; D unresolved. Between the trimmed V and J ends, which lost 1 base and 2 bases, there was a span of 8 bases. In germline, CDR1 is LNHDA, CDR2 SQIVND (reference sequence). The CDR3 is 14 amino acids. Drawing the rest from reference TRBV19 and TRBJ1-1, the complete variable domain is DGGITQSPKYLFRKEGQNVTLSCEQNLNHDAMYWYRQDPGQGLRLIYYSQIVNDFQKGDIAEGYSVSREKKESFPLTVTSAQKNPTAFYLCASSIGNSNTEAFFGQGTRLTVV.

In this sample, this clone turned up a few times. This chain connects TRBV4-2 to TRBJ1-6; 8 bases fit TRBD1. This CDR3 comprises 14 residues. The germline V gene has CDR1 LGHNA and CDR2 YNFKEQ. V gave up 3 bases and J gave up 5 bases; unmatched junction bases: 0. CDR3 region: CASSQTGDNSPLHF. DNA for the CDR3: TGTGCCAGCAGCCAGACAGGGGATAATTCACCCCTCCACTTT.